A single sample gave rise to the 8 T cell receptor beta chains below, sequenced in a study of T cells expressing NK-cell markers. TCRdb reprocessed the 5' RACE reads, keeping one entry per CDR3 protein, no DNA. Here the sample table reports a few hundred thousand distinct CDR3 sequences. The sequencing sample was made of blood T cells: a sorted CD56 or NKG2C T cell subset, CD4+ or CD8+ T cells, or bulk PBMC T cells (not recorded which). These receptors were obtained from a woman between 50 and 59 years old in good health.

The V call is TRBV5-1, the J call TRBJ1-4; TCRdb's D gene call, TRBD1, goes unchecked for lack of DNA. Germline lookup yields CDR1 SGHRS and CDR2 YFSETQ. This CDR3 is 16 amino acids long. The CDR3 is CASSSPKGQGYEKLFF.

The CDR3 spells CASSERQGGSGDDTIYF. This rearrangement joins TRBV9 to TRBJ1-3. Germline V gene sequence: CDR1 SGDLS, CDR2 YYNGEE. CDR3 length equals 17 residues.

The chain carries TRBV24-1 and TRBJ2-7; the D gene TCRdb calls, TRBD1, cannot be checked with no DNA. The CDR3 contains 14 residues. Germline CDR1 and CDR2: KGHDR and SFDVKD. CDR3 sequence: CATSYRLNRYEQYF.

CDR3 region: CASSPALRSDTQYF. J is TRBJ2-3 and V is TRBV7-3. The CDR3 loop spans 14 amino acids. Germline CDR1 reads SGHTA; CDR2 reads FQGTGA.

This chain links TRBV6-5 with TRBJ1-2. CDR3 length: 14 residues. The germline V gene has CDR1 MNHEY and CDR2 SVGAGI. The CDR3 protein is CASSWDGLSYGYTF.

The J gene is TRBJ2-5, the V gene TRBV20-1; lacking DNA, the TRBD2 call made by TCRdb goes unchecked. The CDR3 spans 15 residues. CDR1 is DFQATT and CDR2 is SNEGSKA in the germline V gene (reference sequence). CDR3 amino acids: CSASPLREGYETQYF.

CDR3 region: CAWSEVGGTEAFF. The rearrangement uses TRBV30 and TRBJ1-1; the D call from TCRdb, TRBD1, cannot be confirmed without DNA. Germline CDR1 is GTSNPN and CDR2 is SVGIG (reference sequence). This CDR3 comprises 13 residues.

The J gene is TRBJ1-2, the V gene TRBV5-1. CDR3 length: 14 residues. CDR1 is SGHRS and CDR2 is YFSETQ in the germline V gene. CDR3: CASSPAFINYGYTF.